This T cell receptor (beta chain) was sequenced for a study of T cell responses to AZD1222 COVID-19 vaccine. General study findings and limits: In the spike-specific TCR repertoire, nearly half reportedly target unmutated variant regions.

A remark on this clone: Its specificity is unknown.

Using immunoSEQ multiplex PCR, the repertoire was profiled, and TCRdb retains in-frame clones only, with some absent. The sample holds about 86,000 clones, about 90% seen once. V lost 2 bases and J 0 bases, leaving 10 bases between the germline ends. This CDR3 spans 15 amino acids. Germline values: CDR1 MGHRA, CDR2 YSYEKL. This receptor was taken from an adult in good health. The rearrangement joins TRBV4-1 to TRBJ1-1; possibly TRBD1 for D (5 bases). Sequences were derived from peripheral blood, sampled on day 0 of MenACWY control vaccination. CDR3 in DNA: TGCGCCAGCAGCCAACACGACAGCTTGAACACTGAAGCTTTCTTT. This sequence encodes CASSQHDSLNTEAFF.